Presented here are 8 T cell receptor beta chains from one specimen sequenced in a study of control samples from healthy donors and cancer patients (TCRdb year 2020). Library preparation used the immunoSEQ multiplex PCR assay. TCRdb stores this immuneACCESS table with in-frame sequences only. Part of the clones is absent; in the studies checked, under half of the shortfall reflects unresolved V genes, and no reason is known for the rest. Within this sample are tens of thousands of clones, with approximately 90% of them counted one time only. The ten biggest clones cover 13% of the sample. Sequenced: PBMCs. These receptors were obtained from a man in his forties or fifties with lung cancer.

Only one count was recorded for this clone. The chain carries TRBV25-1 and TRBJ2-3, with TRBD2 identical over 11 bases. CDR3 length: 16 residues. Losses at the gene ends were 1 base for V and 5 bases for J; bases not matched to a gene: 5. Per the germline V gene, CDR1 is MGHDK and CDR2 is SYGVNS. CDR3 amino acids: CASSEFSGGARDTQYF. CDR3 sequence (DNA): TGTGCCAGCAGTGAATTTAGCGGGGGGGCAAGAGATACGCAGTATTTT.

V is TRBV2 and J is TRBJ1-5, with D possibly being TRBD1 (6 bases). Deletions cut 8 bases from V and 5 bases from J, with 13 bases between. The CDR3 has 13 residues. The germline V gene has CDR1 SNHLY and CDR2 FYNNEI. The CDR3 protein is CASVQGTYQPQHF. CDR3 DNA: TGTGCCAGCGTACAGGGTACCTATCAGCCCCAGCATTTT.

The chain joins TRBV6-2 or TRBV6-3 to TRBJ2-2; D is perhaps TRBD2 (5 bases). Germline V CDR1 and CDR2: MNHEY, SVGEGT. This CDR3 has 15 amino acids. With 8 bases removed from V and 5 bases from J, the gap between germline ends came to 18 bases. The CDR3 spells CASRPPRTGTGELFF. The CDR3 nucleotides read TGTGCCAGCCGCCCCCCAAGAACGGGAACCGGGGAGCTGTTTTTT.

The chain employs TRBV5-1 and TRBJ1-1, with TRBD1 matching over 7 bases. This CDR3 spans 14 amino acids. The germline CDR1 and CDR2 sequences are SGHRS and YFSETQ. The J segment lost 1 base and the V segment lost 3 bases, leaving 3 bases of the junction unmatched. Here the CDR3 reads CASSSGQTNTEAFF. The DNA of the CDR3 is TGCGCCAGCAGCTCGGGACAGACGAACACTGAAGCTTTCTTT.

This sequence joins TRBV9 and TRBJ1-1; 8 bases fit TRBD1. This CDR3 is built from 16 residues. V dropped 2 bases and J dropped 7; count of bases not matched to a gene: 13. Per the germline V gene, CDR1 is SGDLS and CDR2 is YYNGEE. The CDR3 DNA sequence: TGTGCCAGCAGCGTGCACGTTCAACAGGGGGATGGTGAAGCTTTCTTT. This translates into CASSVHVQQGDGEAFF.

Concerning this clone itself: The junction and the germline gene differ at one end; a read error may be behind it. The chain has TRBV2 and TRBJ2-7, with TRBD2 identical over 10 bases. The CDR3 has 12 amino acids. Per germline, CDR1 SNHLY and CDR2 FYNNEI. This chain's CDR3 is CASSPPLAGVDF. CDR3 DNA sequence: TGTGCCAGCAGTCCCCCTCTAGCGGGGGTCGACTTC.

This clone appeared once. The rearrangement links TRBV7-9 to TRBJ2-1; TRBD1 or TRBD2 may be the D gene (5 bases each). The V end was cut by 2 bases, the J end by 8 bases, with 13 bases between. The CDR3 sequence is 14 residues long. Germline V gene data show CDR1 as SEHNR and CDR2 as FQNEAQ (reference sequence). The CDR3 nucleotides are TGTGCCAGCAGCTTATCTGGGACCCGGGATGAGCAGTTCTTC. Translated: CASSLSGTRDEQFF. The whole variable domain, remainder taken from reference TRBV7-9 and TRBJ2-1, is DTGVSQNPRHKITKRGQNVTFRCDPISEHNRLYWYRQTLGQGPEFLTYFQNEAQLEKSRLLSDRFSAERPKGSFSTLEIQRTEQGDSAMYLCASSLSGTRDEQFFGPGTRLTVL.

This chain uses TRBV7-9 with TRBJ2-5; D remains unclear. This CDR3 region has 14 residues. Germline CDR1 SEHNR, CDR2 FQNEAQ (reference sequence). V lost 5 bases and J 5 bases, leaving 15 bases between the germline ends. The DNA of the CDR3 is TGTGCCAGCAGCCCAGGCCTGGATGGGGAGACCCAGTACTTC. Encoded protein: CASSPGLDGETQYF.